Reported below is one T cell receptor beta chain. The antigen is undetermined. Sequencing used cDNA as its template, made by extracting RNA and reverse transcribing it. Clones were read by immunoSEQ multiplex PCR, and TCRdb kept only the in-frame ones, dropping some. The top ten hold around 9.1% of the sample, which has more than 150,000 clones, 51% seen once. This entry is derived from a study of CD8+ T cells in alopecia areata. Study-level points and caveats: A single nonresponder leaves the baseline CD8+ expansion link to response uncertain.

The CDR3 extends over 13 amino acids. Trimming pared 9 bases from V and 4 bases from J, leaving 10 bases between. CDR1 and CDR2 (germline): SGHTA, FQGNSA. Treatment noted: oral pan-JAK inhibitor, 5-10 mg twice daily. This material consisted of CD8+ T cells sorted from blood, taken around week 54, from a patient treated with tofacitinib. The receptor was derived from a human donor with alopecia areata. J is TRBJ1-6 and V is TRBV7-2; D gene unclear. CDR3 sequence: CASLGGYNSPLHF. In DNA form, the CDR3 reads TGTGCCAGTCTTGGAGGGTATAATTCACCCCTCCACTTT.